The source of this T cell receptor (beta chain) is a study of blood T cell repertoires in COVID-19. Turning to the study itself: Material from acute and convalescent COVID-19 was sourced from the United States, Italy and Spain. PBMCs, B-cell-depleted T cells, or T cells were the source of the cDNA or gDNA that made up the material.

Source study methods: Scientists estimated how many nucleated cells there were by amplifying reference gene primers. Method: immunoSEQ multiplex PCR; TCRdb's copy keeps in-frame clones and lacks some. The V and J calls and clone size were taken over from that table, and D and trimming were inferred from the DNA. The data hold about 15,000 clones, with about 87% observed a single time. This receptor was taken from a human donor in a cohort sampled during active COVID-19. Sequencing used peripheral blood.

The CDR3 bases are TGTGCCAGCAGGGGAGGGGGGGCGCGGACCGGGGAGCTGTTTTTT. Translation gives CASRGGGARTGELFF. The chain combines TRBV6-6 with TRBJ2-2, with D tentatively TRBD2 (7 bases). Trimming cost V 6 bases and J 5 bases, with 16 bases left between them. The CDR3 covers 15 residues. Germline CDR1 MNHNY, CDR2 SVGAGI (reference sequence).